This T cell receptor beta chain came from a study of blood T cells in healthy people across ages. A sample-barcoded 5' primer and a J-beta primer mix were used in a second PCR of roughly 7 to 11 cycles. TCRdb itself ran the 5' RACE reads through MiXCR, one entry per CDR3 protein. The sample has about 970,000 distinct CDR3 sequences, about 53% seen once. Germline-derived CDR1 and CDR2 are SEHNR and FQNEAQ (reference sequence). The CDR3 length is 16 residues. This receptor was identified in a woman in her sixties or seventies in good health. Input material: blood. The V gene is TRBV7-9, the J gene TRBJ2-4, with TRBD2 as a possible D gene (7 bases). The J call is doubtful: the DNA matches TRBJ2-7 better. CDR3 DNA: TGTGCCAGCAGCCTCACGGGGGGCGGATCATACTACGAGCAGTACTTC. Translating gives CASSLTGGGSYYEQYF.